This T cell receptor beta chain was obtained from a study of OX40 agonist ivuxolimab in advanced cancers. Study-wide context: A mean age of approximately 64 years, range about 20 to 79, was recorded, and approximately 80% were male.

This clone appeared a few times. Its specificity is unknown. With autoimmune disease history or systemic immunosuppression, patients were excluded. Germline V gene data show CDR1 as SQVTM and CDR2 as ANQGSEA. Trimming took 7 bases from V and 1 from J; bases not matched to a gene: 9. The CDR3 spans 14 residues. Regarding the study as a whole: Patients who responded partially at 0.1-3.0 mg/kg showed clonal expansion ranking among the lowest. Blood T cells, both CD4+ and CD8+, expanded clonally by week 6 at 0.1 to 3.0 mg/kg.

Profiling relied on immunoSEQ multiplex PCR, and the TCRdb table lists in-frame clones only, not all of them. The repertoire holds 50,000 to 65,000 clones, with around nine tenths as singletons. Sequencing used CD4+ or CD8+ T cells sorted from blood, obtained in a trial of the OX40 agonist ivuxolimab. This clonotype was sampled from an adult with an advanced solid tumor such as melanoma, head and neck, liver or kidney cancer. The chain has TRBV29-1 and TRBJ1-1; TRBD1 agrees at 7 bases. DNA for the CDR3: TGCAGCGCCAATTCTTGGACAGGGAACACTGAAGCTTTCTTT. Translation gives CSANSWTGNTEAFF.